This T cell receptor (beta chain) was found in a study of T-cell memory formation after mild COVID-19. Study background: Clustering of TCRs was largely donor specific.

Regarding the study as a whole: The study detected some responding clones in pre-infection memory, suggesting cross-reactive memory joined.

This CDR3 comprises 14 residues. J lost 2 bases, V lost 3 bases, and 3 bases had no gene match. The germline V gene encodes CDR1 SGDLS and CDR2 YYNGEE. This clonotype was counted a few times. Antigen specificity is unknown. A single record per CDR3 protein comes from TCRdb applying MiXCR to the 5' RACE reads. The repertoire holds roughly 70,000 distinct CDR3 sequences, with 16% as singletons. This sequence originates from an adult woman who had mild COVID-19 (a few samples of this study predate the infection). Cell type and time point are not known. Sequenced: PBMCs or a T cell subset sorted from them (not recorded which). The chain has TRBV9 and TRBJ2-5; TRBD1 matches 8 bases. CDR3 amino acids: CASSAWDRQETQYF. The CDR3 nucleotides are TGTGCCAGCAGCGCCTGGGACAGGCAAGAGACCCAGTACTTC.